Listed here are 25 T cell receptor beta chains from one sample, sequenced in a study of shared clonotypes between healthy human individuals. Profiled with immunoSEQ multiplex PCR; TCRdb holds only in-frame clones, not every one. The repertoire holds some 1,400,000 clones, with roughly 96% as singletons. The sample taken for sequencing was naive CD4+ T cells sorted from blood. Stated subset: CD45RA+ positively selected. The receptors derive from a young man in good health.

The chain carries TRBV5-3 and TRBJ2-5; D possibly matches TRBD1 or TRBD2 (5 bases each). TRBV5-3 is filed as an ORF, its function uncertain. CDR3 length: 15 amino acids. V lost 5 bases, J lost 4 bases, and 18 bases lay in between. This CDR3 is CARSSDGTNRETQYF. For the CDR3, the DNA is TGTGCCAGAAGTAGCGACGGGACCAATAGAGAGACCCAGTACTTC.

This chain joins TRBV28 and TRBJ1-5, with unresolved D. CDR1 is MDHEN, CDR2 SYDVKM, per germline. V lost 1 base and J lost 7, with 17 bases in between. The CDR3 runs 16 residues. The CDR3 bases are TGTGCCAGCAGTTTATCCTACTCGGGGTTCGGGCAGCCCCAGCATTTT. This gives the protein CASSLSYSGFGQPQHF.

This chain joins TRBV6-5 and TRBJ1-3; the match to TRBD1 covers 7 bases. Germline V gene sequence: CDR1 MNHEY, CDR2 SVGAGI. Trimming at V came to 7 bases and at J to 7 bases, leaving 10 bases not matched to a gene. The CDR3 runs 14 residues. The CDR3 region has the DNA TGTGCCAGCACCACGACAGGGACCAAGAACACCATATATTTT. Encoded protein: CASTTTGTKNTIYF.

The chain couples TRBV4-1 to TRBJ2-5; maybe TRBD2 (6 bases). The CDR3 contains 17 residues. V lost 2 bases and J lost 4, with 20 bases in between. In germline, CDR1 is MGHRA, CDR2 YSYEKL. The CDR3 is CASSQPWGGADLETQYF. CDR3 DNA sequence: TGCGCCAGCAGCCAACCCTGGGGCGGGGCAGATCTAGAGACCCAGTACTTC.

To note about this clone: The sample holds other DNA sequences that translate to the same CDR3. The rearrangement uses TRBV5-1 and TRBJ1-1; D gene ambiguous. The CDR3 is 15 amino acids. V lost 4 bases, J lost 4 bases, and 17 bases lay in between. The germline V gene has CDR1 SGHRS and CDR2 YFSETQ. The CDR3: CASSTRPPTVTEAFF. CDR3 coding DNA: TGCGCCAGCAGCACCCGCCCGCCGACGGTCACTGAAGCTTTCTTT.

This clone was seen once. This chain connects TRBV14 to TRBJ2-5, with unresolved D. Germline V gene sequence: CDR1 SGHDN, CDR2 FVKESK. CDR3 length: 15 residues. V lost 1 base to trimming and J lost 5 bases, with 14 bases between them. CDR3 residues: CASSQAFPVAETQYF. CDR3 coding DNA: TGTGCCAGCAGCCAAGCTTTTCCGGTCGCGGAGACCCAGTACTTC.

The V gene is TRBV1, the J gene TRBJ2-1; the tabulated D call, TRBD2, remains unverified against the DNA. TRBV1 is deemed a pseudogene. CDR3 length: 15 amino acids. DNA of the CDR3: TGCACCAGCAGCGGTCGTGGAAAACCGGAGAATGAGCAGTTCTTC. Its translation: CTSSGRGKPENEQFF.

The genes are TRBV11-2 and TRBJ2-2; no clear D gene. CDR1 is SGHAT, CDR2 FQNNGV, per germline. The CDR3 contains 19 residues. The ends were cut back, 5 bases at V and 0 bases at J, with 22 bases in the middle. CDR3 bases: TGTGCCAGCAGCCCCGGCGGCCTATTTGCAGATTCGAACACCGGGGAGCTGTTTTTT. Its protein is CASSPGGLFADSNTGELFF.

The chain's CDR3 is CASGGANVLTF. CDR3 nucleotide sequence: TGTGCCAGCGGCGGGGCCAACGTCCTGACTTTC. This chain uses TRBV6-6 with TRBJ2-6, with no clear D. From germline, CDR1 is MNHNY and CDR2 SVGAGI (reference sequence). The CDR3 contains 11 residues. Trimming cost V 8 bases and J 4 bases, with 3 bases left between them.

This clone showed up just once. The rearrangement joins TRBV19 to TRBJ1-2; D is unclear. Germline CDR1 and CDR2: LNHDA and SQIVND (reference sequence). Trimming left V 10 bases short and J 9 bases short, with 6 bases between. CDR3 length: 8 residues. CDR3 DNA sequence: TGTGCCATGTTCTGCTACACCTTC. Translation: CAMFCYTF.

This chain uses TRBV6-1 with TRBJ2-7; no definite D call. The CDR3 sequence is 14 residues long. V lost 3 bases and J lost 6, with 15 bases in between. Per the germline V gene, CDR1 is MNHNS and CDR2 is SASEGT. The CDR3 is CASSDRVLMVEQYF. For the CDR3, the DNA is TGTGCCAGCAGTGATAGGGTGCTTATGGTCGAGCAGTACTTC.

The chain uses TRBV10-2 and TRBJ1-5; no reliable D call. There are 16 residues in the CDR3. Trimming took off 0 bases at V and 7 bases at J, with 16 bases between the two ends. The germline gives CDR1 WSHSY, CDR2 SAAADI. The CDR3 nucleotides read TGCGCCAGCAGTGAGTCGATTGGAGGGAAGTACCAGCCCCAGCATTTT. Its protein product is CASSESIGGKYQPQHF.

The genes are TRBV28 and TRBJ1-5, with a weak D call TRBD1 (5 bases). This CDR3 is 16 amino acids long. Germline V lookup: CDR1 MDHEN, CDR2 SYDVKM. V was shortened by 6 bases and J by 5 bases, with 20 bases between the two germline ends. CDR3 sequence (DNA): TGTGCCAGCAGCGAAGCTAACCGGGACCAATATCAGCCCCAGCATTTT. Amino acid sequence: CASSEANRDQYQPQHF.

The V and J genes are TRBV28 and TRBJ2-3, with D unclear. The CDR3 consists of 14 residues. Trimming pared 5 bases from V and 6 bases from J, leaving 15 bases between. The germline gives CDR1 MDHEN, CDR2 SYDVKM. The CDR3 sequence: CASSPRSKLDTQYF. CDR3 nucleotides: TGTGCCAGCAGTCCAAGGTCGAAGTTGGATACGCAGTATTTT.

The chain is built from TRBV7-6 and TRBJ1-5; no clear D gene. The CDR3 runs to 14 residues. V was trimmed by 0 bases and J by 5 bases, leaving 8 bases between them. CDR1 is SGHVS and CDR2 is FNYEAQ in the germline V gene. The CDR3 protein is CASSLARDHQPQHF. CDR3 DNA: TGTGCCAGCAGCTTAGCCCGGGATCATCAGCCCCAGCATTTT. Full variable domain (rest looked up from reference TRBV7-6 and TRBJ1-5): GAGVSQSPRYKVTKRGQDVALRCDPISGHVSLYWYRQALGQGPEFLTYFNYEAQQDKSGLPNDRFSAERPEGSISTLTIQRTEQRDSAMYRCASSLARDHQPQHFGDGTRLSIL.

The V and J genes are TRBV28 and TRBJ1-1; 7 nucleotides agree with TRBD1. The CDR3 runs 13 residues. Trimming cost V 6 bases and J 5 bases; bases outside gene matches: 6. Germline values: CDR1 MDHEN, CDR2 SYDVKM. CDR3 sequence: CASREAGGTEAFF. The CDR3 DNA follows: TGTGCCAGCAGGGAAGCAGGGGGAACTGAAGCTTTCTTT.

V gene TRBV7-9 combines with J gene TRBJ2-1, with D unresolved. Germline V gene lookup returns CDR1 SEHNR and CDR2 FQNEAQ (reference sequence). CDR3 size: 16 residues. V shed 2 bases and J shed 0 bases, with 11 bases lying between them. DNA for the CDR3: TGTGCCAGCAGCTTATTTGCGGAGAGCTCCTACAATGAGCAGTTCTTC. It is translated as CASSLFAESSYNEQFF.

The CDR3 spells CASSGPSTSGETNEQFF. DNA of the CDR3: TGCGCCAGCAGTGGCCCGTCAACTAGCGGTGAGACCAATGAGCAGTTCTTC. The V gene is TRBV10-1, the J gene TRBJ2-1; 8 nucleotides align to TRBD2. V trimming: 4 bases; J trimming: 6 bases; junction bases outside the gene matches: 14. This CDR3 comprises 17 residues. Per the germline V gene, CDR1 is WNHNN and CDR2 is SYGVQD (reference sequence).

This sequence joins TRBV5-6 and TRBJ2-3; D is undetermined. The CDR3 is made up of 11 amino acids. V lost 0 bases and J lost 7, with 3 bases in between. CDR1 is SGHDT, CDR2 YYEEEE, per germline. This CDR3 is CASSLDYTQYF. The CDR3 nucleotides are TGTGCCAGCAGCTTGGACTATACGCAGTATTTT.

The chain links TRBV27 to TRBJ1-2; 8 nucleotides agree with TRBD1. This CDR3 contains 13 residues. J was trimmed by 7 bases and V by 6 bases; bases with no gene match: 7. The germline gives CDR1 MNHEY, CDR2 SMNVEV (reference sequence). The CDR3 DNA reads TGTGCCAGCAGGGACAGGGAGCGAAGTGGCTACACCTTC. Encoded protein: CASRDRERSGYTF.

Details on this clone: Other DNA sequences of this sample code for an identical CDR3. This chain links TRBV18 with TRBJ2-5, with 8 bases lining up with TRBD2. The CDR3 is made up of 14 amino acids. V was clipped by 0 bases and J by 5 bases; unmatched bases: 2. The germline CDR1 and CDR2 sequences are KGHSH and LQKENI. The CDR3 DNA is TGTGCCAGCTCACCACCGTCTAGCGGGGAGACCCAGTACTTC. Translating gives CASSPPSSGETQYF.

This clone was picked up one time. V is TRBV6-1 and J is TRBJ2-4; D could derive from TRBD1 or TRBD2 (5 bases each). Between the trimmed V and J ends, which lost 10 bases and 0 bases, there was a span of 13 bases. The CDR3 loop spans 14 amino acids. Germline values: CDR1 MNHNS, CDR2 SASEGT. This CDR3 reads CAIRGGLAKNIQYF. DNA for the CDR3: TGTGCCATCCGGGGCGGACTAGCCAAAAACATTCAGTACTTC.

This clone is a singleton in its sample. This sequence joins TRBV14 and TRBJ1-3; D not resolved. V gave up 1 base and J gave up 3 bases, with 16 bases separating them. CDR1 and CDR2 from the germline V gene are SGHDN and FVKESK. The CDR3 sequence is 17 residues long. The CDR3 protein is CASSQVTLLTSGNTIYF. The CDR3 DNA follows: TGTGCCAGCAGCCAAGTTACTTTGCTGACGAGTGGAAACACCATATATTTT.

V usage is TRBV28 and J usage is TRBJ2-3; TRBD2 matches 14 bases. With 4 bases clipped from V and 8 bases from J, the junction kept 8 bases outside the gene matches. The germline CDR1 and CDR2 sequences are MDHEN and SYDVKM. The CDR3 contains 16 residues. CDR3 coding DNA: TGTGCCAGCAGTTCTCAGGGACTAGCGGGAGTCGGTACGCAGTATTTT. This encodes CASSSQGLAGVGTQYF. Together with reference TRBV28 and TRBJ2-3, the CDR3 gives the full variable domain: DVKVTQSSRYLVKRTGEKVFLECVQDMDHENMFWYRQDPGLGLRLIYFSYDVKMKEKGDIPEGYSVSREKKERFSLILESASTNQTSMYLCASSSQGLAGVGTQYFGPGTRLTVL.

The gene calls are TRBV6-5 and TRBJ1-5; possible D gene TRBD1, 5 bases. V was pared by 1 base and J by 4 bases, with 8 bases between. Germline CDR1 reads MNHEY; CDR2 reads SVGAGI. CDR3 length equals 14 residues. CDR3 loop: CASSYYGGNQPQHF. The CDR3 region has the DNA TGTGCCAGCAGTTACTATGGGGGAAATCAGCCCCAGCATTTT.